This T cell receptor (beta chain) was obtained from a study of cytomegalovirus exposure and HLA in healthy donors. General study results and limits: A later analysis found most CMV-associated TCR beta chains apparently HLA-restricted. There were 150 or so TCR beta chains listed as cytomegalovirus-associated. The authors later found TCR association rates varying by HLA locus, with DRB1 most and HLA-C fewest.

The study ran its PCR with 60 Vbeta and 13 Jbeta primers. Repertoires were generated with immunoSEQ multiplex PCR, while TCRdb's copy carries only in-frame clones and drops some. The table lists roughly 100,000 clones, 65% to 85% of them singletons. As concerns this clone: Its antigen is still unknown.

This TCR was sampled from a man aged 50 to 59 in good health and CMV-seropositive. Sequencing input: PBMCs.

The CDR3 spells CASSQESGYEQYF. In DNA, the CDR3 is TGCGCCAGCAGCCAAGAGTCAGGGTACGAGCAGTACTTC. The chain joins TRBV4-1 to TRBJ2-7; TRBD1 might be the D (5 bases). V lost 0 bases and J 4 bases, leaving 7 bases between the germline ends. The length of the CDR3 is 13 residues. CDR1 MGHRA and CDR2 YSYEKL come from the germline V gene.